This entry is about one T cell receptor (beta chain). It was CD45RO-negative cells, positively selected for CCR7, that made up naive CD8 cells, with terminally differentiated effector memory CD45RA+ cells excluded. This entry is derived from a study of shared clonotypes between healthy human individuals. The length of the CDR3 is 16 residues. Germline assignment: CDR1 SGHTA and CDR2 FQGTGA. After removal of 3 bases from V and 0 bases from J, the junction contained 3 bases not matched to a gene. Using immunoSEQ multiplex PCR, the repertoire was profiled, and TCRdb retains in-frame clones only, with some absent. This sample has about 2,200,000 clones, with roughly 91% found just once.

Sequencing input: naive CD8+ T cells from PBMCs. The origin of this receptor is a man younger than 35 in good health. Some clones in this sample may be carry-over from other donors' samples. This sequence joins TRBV7-3 and TRBJ2-1; 9 nucleotides line up with TRBD2. DNA for the CDR3: TGTGCCAGCAGCTTCCTAGCGGGGAGCTCCTACAATGAGCAGTTCTTC. Residues: CASSFLAGSSYNEQFF.